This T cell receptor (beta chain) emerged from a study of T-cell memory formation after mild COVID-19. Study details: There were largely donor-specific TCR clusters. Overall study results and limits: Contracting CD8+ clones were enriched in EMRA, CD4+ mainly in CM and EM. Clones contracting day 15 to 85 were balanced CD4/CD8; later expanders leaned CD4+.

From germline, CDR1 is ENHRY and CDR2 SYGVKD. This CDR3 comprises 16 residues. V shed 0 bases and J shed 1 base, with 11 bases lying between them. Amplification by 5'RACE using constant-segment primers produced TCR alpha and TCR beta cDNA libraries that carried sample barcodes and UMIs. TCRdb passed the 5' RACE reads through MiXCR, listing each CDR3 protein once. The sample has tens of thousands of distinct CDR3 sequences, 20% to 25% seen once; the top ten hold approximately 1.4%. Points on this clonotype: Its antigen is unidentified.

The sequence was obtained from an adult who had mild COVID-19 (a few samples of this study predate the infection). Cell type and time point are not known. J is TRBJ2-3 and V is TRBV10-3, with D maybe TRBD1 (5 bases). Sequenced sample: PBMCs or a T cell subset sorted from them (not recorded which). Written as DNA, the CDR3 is TGTGCCATCAGTGAGTCGGGGCAGCCAGGCACAGATACGCAGTATTTT. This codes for CAISESGQPGTDTQYF.